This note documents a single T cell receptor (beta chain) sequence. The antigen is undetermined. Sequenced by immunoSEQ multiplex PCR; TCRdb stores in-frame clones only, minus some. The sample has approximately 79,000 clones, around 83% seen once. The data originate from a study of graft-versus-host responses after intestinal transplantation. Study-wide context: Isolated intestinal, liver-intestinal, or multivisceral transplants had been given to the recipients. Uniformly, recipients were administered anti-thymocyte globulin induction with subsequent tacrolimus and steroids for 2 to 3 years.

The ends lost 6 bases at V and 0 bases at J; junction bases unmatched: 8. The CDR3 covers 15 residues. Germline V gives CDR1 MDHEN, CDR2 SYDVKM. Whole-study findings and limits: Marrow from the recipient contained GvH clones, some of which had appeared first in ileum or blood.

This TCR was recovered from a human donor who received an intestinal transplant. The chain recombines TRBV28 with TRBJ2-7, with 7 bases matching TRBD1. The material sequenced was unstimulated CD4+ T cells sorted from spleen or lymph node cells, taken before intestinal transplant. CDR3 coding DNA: TGTGCCAGCAGCGTCGGGACAGCCACCTCCTACGAGCAGTACTTC. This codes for CASSVGTATSYEQYF.